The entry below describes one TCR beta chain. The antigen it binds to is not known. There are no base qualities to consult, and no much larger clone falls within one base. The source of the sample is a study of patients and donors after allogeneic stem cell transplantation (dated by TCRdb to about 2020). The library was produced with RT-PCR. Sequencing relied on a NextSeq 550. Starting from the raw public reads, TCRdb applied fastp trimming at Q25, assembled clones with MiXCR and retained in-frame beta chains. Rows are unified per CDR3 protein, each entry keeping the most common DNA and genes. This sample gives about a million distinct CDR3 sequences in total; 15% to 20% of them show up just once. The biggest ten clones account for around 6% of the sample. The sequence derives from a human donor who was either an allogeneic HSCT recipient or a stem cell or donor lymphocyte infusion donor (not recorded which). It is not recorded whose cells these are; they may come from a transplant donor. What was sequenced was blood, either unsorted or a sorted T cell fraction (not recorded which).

The sequenced DNA: TGTGCCAGCAGCCACGGGACTAGCGGGCTCACCGGGGAGCTGTTTTTT. It specifies CASSHGTSGLTGELFF. The V gene is TRBV6-1 and the J gene is TRBJ2-2, and 12 junction bases match TRBD2. From the cysteine up to the phenylalanine, the CDR3 has a length of 16 residues. Kept here is only the CDR3 DNA, which spans 48 bases and is read in frame from base 1. V ends up 6 bases short and J 4 bases short, with an unmatched junction base count of 6. CDR1 MNHNS and CDR2 SASEGT were looked up in the germline V gene.